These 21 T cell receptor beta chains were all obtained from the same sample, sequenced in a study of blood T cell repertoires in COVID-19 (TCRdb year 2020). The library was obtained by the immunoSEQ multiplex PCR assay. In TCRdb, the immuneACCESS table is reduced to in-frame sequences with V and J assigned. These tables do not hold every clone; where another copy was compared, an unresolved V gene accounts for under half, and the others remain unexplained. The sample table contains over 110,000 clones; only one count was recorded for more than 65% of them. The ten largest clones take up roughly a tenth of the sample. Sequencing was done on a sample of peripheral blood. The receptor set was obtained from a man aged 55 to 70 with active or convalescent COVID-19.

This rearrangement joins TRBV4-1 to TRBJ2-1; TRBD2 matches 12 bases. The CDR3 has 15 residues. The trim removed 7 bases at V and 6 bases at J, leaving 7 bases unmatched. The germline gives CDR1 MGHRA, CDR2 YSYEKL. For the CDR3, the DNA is TGCGCCAGCACGCCCTCTAGCGGGGGGGCCAATGAGCAGTTCTTC. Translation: CASTPSSGGANEQFF.

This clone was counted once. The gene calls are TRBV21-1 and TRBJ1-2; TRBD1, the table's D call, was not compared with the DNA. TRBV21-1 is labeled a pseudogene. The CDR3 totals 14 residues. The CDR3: CASSKKTGGYGYTF. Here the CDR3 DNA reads TGTGCCAGCAGCAAAAAAACAGGCGGCTATGGCTACACCTTC.

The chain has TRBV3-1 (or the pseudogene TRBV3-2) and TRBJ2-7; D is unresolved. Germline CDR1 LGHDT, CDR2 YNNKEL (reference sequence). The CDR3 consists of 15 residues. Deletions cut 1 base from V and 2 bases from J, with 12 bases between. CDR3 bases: TGTGCCAGCAGCCAAGTTGGCCGATTCCCCTACGAGCAGTACGTC. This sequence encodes CASSQVGRFPYEQYV.

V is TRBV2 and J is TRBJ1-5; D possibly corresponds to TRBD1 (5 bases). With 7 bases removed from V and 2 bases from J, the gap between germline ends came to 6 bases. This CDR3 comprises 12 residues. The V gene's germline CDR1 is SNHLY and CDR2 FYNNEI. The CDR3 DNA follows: TGTGCCAGCAAACAGGGCAATCAGCCCCAGCATTTT. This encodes CASKQGNQPQHF.

The CDR3 is CASSDHSTDTQYF. Here the CDR3 DNA reads TGTGCCAGCAGTGATCACTCCACAGATACGCAGTATTTT. The rearrangement links TRBV6-2 or TRBV6-3 to TRBJ2-3; D is unresolved. The CDR3 runs to 13 residues. The germline CDR1 and CDR2 sequences are MNHEY and SVGEGT. The germline V and J ends were trimmed by 5 bases and 2 bases, with 8 bases remaining between them.

The CDR3 region is CASSLSGGWNEKLFF. The CDR3 region has the DNA TGTGCCAGCAGCTTGTCAGGGGGCTGGAATGAAAAACTGTTTTTT. V usage is TRBV5-4 and J usage is TRBJ1-4; TRBD1 matches 8 bases. Losses at the gene ends were 1 base for V and 5 bases for J; bases not matched to a gene: 4. Germline values: CDR1 SGHNT, CDR2 YYREEE (reference sequence). The CDR3 loop spans 15 amino acids. Using reference TRBV5-4 and TRBJ1-4 for the parts outside the CDR3, the full variable domain is ETGVTQSPTHLIKTRGQQVTLRCSSQSGHNTVSWYQQALGQGPQFIFQYYREEENGRGNFPPRFSGLQFPNYSSELNVNALELDDSALYLCASSLSGGWNEKLFFGSGTQLSVL.

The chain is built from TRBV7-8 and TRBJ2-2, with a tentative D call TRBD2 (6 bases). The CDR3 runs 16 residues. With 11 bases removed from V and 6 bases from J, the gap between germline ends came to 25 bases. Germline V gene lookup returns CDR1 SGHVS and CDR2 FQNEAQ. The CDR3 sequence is CARGSGDPSPAGELFF. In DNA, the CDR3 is TGTGCCCGGGGGTCGGGGGATCCTAGTCCCGCCGGGGAGCTGTTTTTT.

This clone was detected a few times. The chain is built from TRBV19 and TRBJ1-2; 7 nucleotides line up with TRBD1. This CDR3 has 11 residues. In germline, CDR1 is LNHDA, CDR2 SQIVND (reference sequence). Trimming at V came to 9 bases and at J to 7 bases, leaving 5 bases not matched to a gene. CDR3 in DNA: TGTGCCAGCCAGGGGGTAGTTGGCTACACCTTC. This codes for CASQGVVGYTF.

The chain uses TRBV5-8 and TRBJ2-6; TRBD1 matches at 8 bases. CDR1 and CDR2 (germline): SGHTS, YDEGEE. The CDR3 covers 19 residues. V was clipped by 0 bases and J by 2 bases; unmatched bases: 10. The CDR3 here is CASSLGAGGWMAGANVLTF. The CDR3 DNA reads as TGTGCCAGCAGCTTGGGGGCAGGGGGCTGGATGGCTGGGGCCAACGTCCTGACTTTC.

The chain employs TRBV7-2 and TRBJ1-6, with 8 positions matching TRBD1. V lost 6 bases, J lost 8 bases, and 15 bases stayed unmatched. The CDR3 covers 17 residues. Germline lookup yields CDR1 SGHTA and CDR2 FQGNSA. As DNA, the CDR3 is TGTGCCAGCAGTCAGGGAGGGACAGGTTTGGCGGATTCACCCCTCCACTTT. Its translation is CASSQGGTGLADSPLHF.

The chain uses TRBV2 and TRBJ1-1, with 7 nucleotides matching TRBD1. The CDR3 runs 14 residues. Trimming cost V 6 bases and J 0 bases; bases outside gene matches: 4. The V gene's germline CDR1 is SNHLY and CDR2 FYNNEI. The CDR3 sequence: CASSRQGLNTEAFF. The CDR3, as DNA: TGTGCCAGCAGCCGACAGGGCCTGAACACTGAAGCTTTCTTT.

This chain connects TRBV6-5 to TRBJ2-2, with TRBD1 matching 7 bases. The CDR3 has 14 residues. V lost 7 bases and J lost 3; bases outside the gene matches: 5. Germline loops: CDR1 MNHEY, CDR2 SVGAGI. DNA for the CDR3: TGTGCCAGCAACCTAGACAGGGACACCGGGGAGCTGTTTTTT. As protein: CASNLDRDTGELFF.

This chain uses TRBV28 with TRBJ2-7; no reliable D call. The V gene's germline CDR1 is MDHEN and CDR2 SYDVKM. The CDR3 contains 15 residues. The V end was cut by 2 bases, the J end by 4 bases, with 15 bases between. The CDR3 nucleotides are TGTGCCAGCAGTTTAAACAAGATCCCTAGTTACGAGCAGTACGTC. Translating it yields CASSLNKIPSYEQYV.

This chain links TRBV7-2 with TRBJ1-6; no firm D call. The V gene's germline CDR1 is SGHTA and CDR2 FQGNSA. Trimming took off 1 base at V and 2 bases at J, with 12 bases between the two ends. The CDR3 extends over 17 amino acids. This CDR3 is CASSLVEAPAYNSPLHF. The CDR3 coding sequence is TGTGCCAGCAGCTTAGTGGAGGCACCAGCCTATAATTCACCCCTCCACTTT. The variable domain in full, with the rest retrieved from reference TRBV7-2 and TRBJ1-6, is GAGVSQSPSNKVTEKGKDVELRCDPISGHTALYWYRQSLGQGLEFLIYFQGNSAPDKSGLPSDRFSAERTGGSVSTLTIQRTQQEDSAVYLCASSLVEAPAYNSPLHFGNGTRLTVT.

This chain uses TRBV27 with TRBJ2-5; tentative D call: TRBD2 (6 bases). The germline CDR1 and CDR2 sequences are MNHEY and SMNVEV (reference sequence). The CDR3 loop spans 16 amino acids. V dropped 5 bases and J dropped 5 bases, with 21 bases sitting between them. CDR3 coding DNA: TGTGCCAGCAGTCCGGGCTGGGGGGAGTTATGGGAGACCCAGTACTTC. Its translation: CASSPGWGELWETQYF.

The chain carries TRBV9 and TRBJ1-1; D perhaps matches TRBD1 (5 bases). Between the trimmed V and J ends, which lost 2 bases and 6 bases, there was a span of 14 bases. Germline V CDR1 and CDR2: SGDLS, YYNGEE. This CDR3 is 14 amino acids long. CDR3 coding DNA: TGTGCCAGCAGCGTTGGACAAGAACTCGCTGAAGCTTTCTTT. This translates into CASSVGQELAEAFF.

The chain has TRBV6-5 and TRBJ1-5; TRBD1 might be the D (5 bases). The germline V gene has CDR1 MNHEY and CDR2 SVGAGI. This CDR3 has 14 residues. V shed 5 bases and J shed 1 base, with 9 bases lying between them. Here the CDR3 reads CASSRTLSNQPQHF. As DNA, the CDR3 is TGTGCCAGCAGTAGGACACTGAGCAATCAGCCCCAGCATTTT.

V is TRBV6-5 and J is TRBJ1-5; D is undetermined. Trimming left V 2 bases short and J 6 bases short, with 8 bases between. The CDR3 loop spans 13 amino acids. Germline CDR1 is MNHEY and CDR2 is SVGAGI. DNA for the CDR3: TGTGCCAGCAGTTACGAGTCAGGTCAGCCCCAGCATTTT. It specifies CASSYESGQPQHF.

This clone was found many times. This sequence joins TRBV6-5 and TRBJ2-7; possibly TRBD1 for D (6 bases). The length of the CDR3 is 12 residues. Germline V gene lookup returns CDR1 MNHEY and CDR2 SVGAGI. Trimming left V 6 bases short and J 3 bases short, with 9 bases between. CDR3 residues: CASRDSLYEQYF. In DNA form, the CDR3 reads TGTGCCAGCAGGGACAGCCTCTACGAGCAGTACTTC.

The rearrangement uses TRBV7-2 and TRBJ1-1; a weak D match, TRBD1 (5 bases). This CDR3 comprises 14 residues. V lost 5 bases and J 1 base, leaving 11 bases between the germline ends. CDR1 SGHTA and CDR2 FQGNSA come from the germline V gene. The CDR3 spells CASSRREGNTEAFF. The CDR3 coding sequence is TGTGCCAGCAGCCGCAGGGAGGGGAACACTGAAGCTTTCTTT.

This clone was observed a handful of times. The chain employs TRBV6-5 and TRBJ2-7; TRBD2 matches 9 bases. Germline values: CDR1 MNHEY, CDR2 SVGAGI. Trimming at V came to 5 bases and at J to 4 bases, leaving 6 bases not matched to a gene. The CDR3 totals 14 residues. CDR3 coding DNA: TGTGCCAGCAGTCACGGCGGGGGGGCATACGAGCAGTACTTC. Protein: CASSHGGGAYEQYF.